This TCR beta chain originates from a study of technical replicates of blood from a few donors. Here immunoSEQ multiplex PCR was the method, and the copy in TCRdb shows in-frame clones only, minus some. Among about 76,000 clones listed, 85% to 95% were seen once. What was sequenced was T cells isolated from PBMCs. The receptor comes from a human donor in good health.

In DNA form, the CDR3 reads TGCGCCAGCAGCTTAAAGGGGCAGAACACTGAAGCTTTCTTT. It specifies CASSLKGQNTEAFF. The chain joins TRBV5-1 to TRBJ1-1; D may be TRBD1 (5 bases). The length of the CDR3 is 14 residues. The ends were cut back, 2 bases at V and 1 base at J, with 9 bases in the middle. CDR1 is SGHRS, CDR2 YFSETQ, per germline. The full variable domain, its missing parts supplied by reference TRBV5-1 and TRBJ1-1, is KAGVTQTPRYLIKTRGQQVTLSCSPISGHRSVSWYQQTPGQGLQFLFEYFSETQRNKGNFPGRFSGRQFSNSRSEMNVSTLELGDSALYLCASSLKGQNTEAFFGQGTRLTVV.